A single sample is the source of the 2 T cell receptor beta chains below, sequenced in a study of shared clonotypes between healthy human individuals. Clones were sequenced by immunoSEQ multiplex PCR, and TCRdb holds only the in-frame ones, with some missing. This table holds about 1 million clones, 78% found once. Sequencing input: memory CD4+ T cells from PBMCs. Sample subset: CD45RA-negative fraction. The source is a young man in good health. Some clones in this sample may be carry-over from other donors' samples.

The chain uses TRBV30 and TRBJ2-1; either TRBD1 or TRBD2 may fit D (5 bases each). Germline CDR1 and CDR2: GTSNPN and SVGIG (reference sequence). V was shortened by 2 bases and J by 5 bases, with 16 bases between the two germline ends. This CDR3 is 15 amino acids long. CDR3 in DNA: TGTGCCTGGAGTCCCCGGTGGGTGGGGGACAATGAGCAGTTCTTC. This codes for CAWSPRWVGDNEQFF.

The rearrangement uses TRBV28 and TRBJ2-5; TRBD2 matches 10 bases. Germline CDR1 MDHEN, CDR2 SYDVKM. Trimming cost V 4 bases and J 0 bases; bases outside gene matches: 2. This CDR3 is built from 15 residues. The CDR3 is CASSSLAGNQETQYF. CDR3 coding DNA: TGTGCCAGCAGTTCACTAGCGGGGAACCAAGAGACCCAGTACTTC.